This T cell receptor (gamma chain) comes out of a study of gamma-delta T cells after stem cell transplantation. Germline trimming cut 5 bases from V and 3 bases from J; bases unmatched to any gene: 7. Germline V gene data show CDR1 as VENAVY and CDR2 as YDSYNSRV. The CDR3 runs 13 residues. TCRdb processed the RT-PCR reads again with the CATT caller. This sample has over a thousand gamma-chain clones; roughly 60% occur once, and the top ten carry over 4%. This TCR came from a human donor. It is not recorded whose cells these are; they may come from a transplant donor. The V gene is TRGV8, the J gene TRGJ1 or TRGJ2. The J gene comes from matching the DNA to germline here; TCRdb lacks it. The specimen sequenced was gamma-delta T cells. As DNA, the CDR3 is TGTGCCACCTGGGCCGAGGGTTATTATAAGAAACTCTTT. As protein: CATWAEGYYKKLF.